Listed below are T cell receptor beta chains from one sample, sequenced in a study of CXCR3-negative and CXCR3-positive naive CD8 T cells. Following a re-call of the 5' RACE reads, TCRdb has one entry per CDR3 protein and lacks DNA. This table holds 43,000 or so distinct CDR3 sequences. Sequencing was performed on memory CD8+ T cells from blood. The receptors were sampled from a human donor in good health. Some clones in this sample may be carry-over from other donors' samples. Each CDR3 is given with its conserved first and last residue. The size entry is marked missing in some rows and otherwise reads once, few, many or a size class.

TRBV4-2,TRBJ2-7,NA,CASSQDKAQEPSYEQYF
TRBV27,TRBJ2-1,NA,CASGVAGVGYNEQFF
TRBV27,TRBJ1-2,NA,CATLAANYGYTF
TRBV7-9,TRBJ2-3,NA,CASSLVLAQTEF
TRBV7-2,TRBJ2-5,NA,CASSAPEETQYF
TRBV5-1,TRBJ1-1,NA,CASGPTGIGTEAFF
TRBV20-1,TRBJ2-1,NA,CSARDPDDNEQFF
TRBV6-5,TRBJ2-3,NA,CASSYRVNLGTDTQYF
TRBV3-1,TRBJ2-5,NA,CASSQDRRTGSRETQYF
TRBV20-1,TRBJ2-7,NA,CSALSLAGDSYEQYF
TRBV2,TRBJ2-7,NA,CASRRVAARVNEQYF
TRBV5-1,TRBJ2-2,NA,CASSRVPWKGGGELFF
TRBV28,TRBJ2-2,NA,CASSSRQGVTGELFF
TRBV5-5,TRBJ2-6,NA,CASTQGPLSGANVLTF
TRBV20-1,TRBJ1-1,NA,CSASAGWNTEAFF
TRBV7-9,TRBJ1-1,NA,CASSWTGGITEAFF
TRBV5-5,TRBJ1-5,NA,CASSFWGNSNQPQHF
TRBV3-1,TRBJ2-5,NA,CASSPRGTGEGETQYF
TRBV11-2,TRBJ2-5,NA,CASSLAAGETQYF
TRBV12-3/TRBV12-4,TRBJ2-2,NA,CASSSSGQRGTGELFF
TRBV3-1,TRBJ2-3,NA,CASSQSLGDTQYF
TRBV7-9,TRBJ1-2,NA,CASSTDRGSDYGYTF
TRBV29-1,TRBJ2-7,NA,CSAYIRVYRSYEQYF
TRBV20-1,TRBJ1-5,NA,CSANSATSSNQPQHF
TRBV5-1,TRBJ2-3,large,CASSLEEDTQYF
TRBV5-6,TRBJ1-2,NA,CASGGQAEGYTF
TRBV7-6,TRBJ1-1,NA,CASSLASWAGQGAAEAFF
TRBV4-3,TRBJ2-2,NA,CASSQDRDRRTGELFF
TRBV5-1,TRBJ1-6,NA,CASREERYSPLHF
TRBV18,TRBJ2-5,NA,CASSTAWGAIVETQYF
TRBV7-9,TRBJ2-7,NA,CASSSLAGEASGSYEQYF
TRBV29-1,TRBJ2-7,NA,CSVEGGSAYEQYF
TRBV7-2,TRBJ2-1,NA,CASSLPNLGFPPHNEQFF
TRBV28,TRBJ2-3,NA,CASTVSASTDTQYF
TRBV10-2,TRBJ2-7,NA,CASSEWQLSNYEQYF
TRBV7-2,TRBJ2-2,NA,CASSLRDYPNTGELFF
TRBV20-1,TRBJ1-1,NA,CSARDFRETEAFF
TRBV13,TRBJ2-2,NA,CASSSQGVLNTGELFF
TRBV20-1,TRBJ2-7,NA,CSARDMDSFYDEQYF
TRBV4-1,TRBJ1-1,NA,CASSQVPGSTEAFF
TRBV15,TRBJ1-5,NA,CATSYPGRGQQPQHF
TRBV6-2/TRBV6-3,TRBJ2-1,NA,CASGETEYEQFF
TRBV5-1,TRBJ2-1,NA,CASSLEGDNEQFF
TRBV27,TRBJ2-1,NA,CASTWGPVVAIGHEQFF
TRBV7-9,TRBJ1-1,NA,CASSLVTGGGTEAFF
TRBV20-1,TRBJ2-1,NA,CSAASGTSGGTAQFF
TRBV6-5,TRBJ1-5,NA,CASSLGPGNQPQHF
TRBV11-2,TRBJ1-1,NA,CASSALEPLWTGNTEAFF
TRBV6-2/TRBV6-3,TRBJ1-1,NA,CASSYGQTALNTEAFF
TRBV4-2,TRBJ1-5,NA,CASSQVRVHQPQHF